Below, 8 T cell receptor beta chains from the same sample are listed, as sequenced in a study of T-cell reconstitution after alpha-beta-depleted transplantation in children. A library of TCRbeta sequences, prepared with unique molecular identifiers, was generated. One entry per CDR3 protein, called by TCRdb with MiXCR from the PCR reads. The sample shows around 670,000 distinct CDR3 sequences, less than 15% of them seen only once. Source: PBMCs, taken before TCRalphabeta/CD19-depleted stem cell transplant. These TCRs come from a girl aged 2 to 9 with congenital amegakaryocytic thrombocytopenia, due to receive a stem cell transplant.

This clonotype was picked up many times. J is TRBJ2-7 and V is TRBV27; 7 bases agree with TRBD2. V was pared by 5 bases and J by 4 bases, with 11 bases of the junction left unmatched. The germline V gene encodes CDR1 MNHEY and CDR2 SMNVEV (reference sequence). The CDR3 runs to 15 residues. CDR3 nucleotide sequence: TGTGCCAGCAGTCACCTTAGGGACGGGAGGTACGAGCAGTACTTC. Translating it yields CASSHLRDGRYEQYF.

This clonotype appeared many times. The chain joins TRBV18 to TRBJ1-1; TRBD1 agrees at 10 bases. The germline gives CDR1 KGHSH, CDR2 LQKENI. J lost 3 bases, V lost 3 bases, and 1 base had no gene match. The CDR3 length is 14 residues. The CDR3 region is CASSPDRGYTEAFF. The DNA of the CDR3 is TGTGCCAGCTCACCGGACAGGGGGTACACTGAAGCTTTCTTT.

This clonotype was seen many times. The V call is TRBV12-3 or TRBV12-4, the J call TRBJ2-5; D not resolved. This CDR3 has 14 residues. V lost 5 bases and J 7 bases, leaving 17 bases between the germline ends. The CDR3 nucleotides read TGTGCCAGCAGTATCCCACGTAGTGAAGGGACCCAGTACTTC. It specifies CASSIPRSEGTQYF.

The rearrangement uses TRBV3-1 and TRBJ2-7; D unclear. Germline V CDR1 and CDR2: LGHDT, YNNKEL (reference sequence). The CDR3 extends over 16 amino acids. Trimming removed 0 bases from V and 0 bases from J, with 12 bases in between. The CDR3 is CASSQEARSSSYEQYF. The CDR3 DNA reads TGTGCCAGCAGCCAAGAAGCACGGTCAAGCTCCTACGAGCAGTACTTC.

This clonotype was seen many times. The chain has TRBV7-2 and TRBJ1-6; TRBD1 matches at 9 bases. V gave up 5 bases and J gave up 7 bases; unmatched junction bases: 9. This CDR3 region has 16 residues. Germline assignment: CDR1 SGHTA and CDR2 FQGNSA. The CDR3 DNA reads TGTGCCAGCAGCGAGCCGGGACAGGGAAGAAATTCACCCCTCCACTTT. It translates to CASSEPGQGRNSPLHF.

This clonotype was counted many times. The chain combines TRBV12-3 or TRBV12-4 with TRBJ1-3; 8 nucleotides agree with TRBD1. Trimming cost V 4 bases and J 7 bases; bases outside gene matches: 15. This CDR3 has 17 amino acids. Written as DNA, the CDR3 is TGTGCCAGCAGTTGGCGGACAGGGACCTCTCTTGGGAACACCATATATTTT. The encoded protein is CASSWRTGTSLGNTIYF.

This clonotype was detected many times. V gene TRBV20-1 combines with J gene TRBJ2-1; TRBD2 aligns across 7 bases. In germline, CDR1 is DFQATT, CDR2 SNEGSKA (reference sequence). Losses at the gene ends were 6 bases for V and 4 bases for J; bases not matched to a gene: 12. The CDR3 loop spans 15 amino acids. The CDR3 here is CSAKFTGTTYNEQFF. For the CDR3, the DNA is TGCAGTGCCAAATTCACCGGGACTACTTACAATGAGCAGTTCTTC.

The chain is built from TRBV12-3 or TRBV12-4 and TRBJ1-4, with unresolved D. This CDR3 has 14 amino acids. Trimming removed 3 bases at V and 3 bases at J, with 8 bases between. The CDR3 nucleotides read TGTGCCAGCAGTTTCCCACCGGCTAATGAAAAACTGTTTTTT. Its protein product is CASSFPPANEKLFF.